This T cell receptor (beta chain) was captured in a study of identical twins. Worth noting for this clonotype: Its antigen is not identified.

TCRdb ran MiXCR on the 5' RACE reads and lists one entry per CDR3 protein. This sample has more than 400,000 distinct CDR3 sequences, with about 15% found just once. The germline CDR1 and CDR2 sequences are LGHDT and YNNKEL (reference sequence). This CDR3 has 14 residues. Trimming took 1 base from V and 7 from J, leaving 10 bases between them. Study-level points and caveats: Conclusions came from cross-sectional statistical analysis, not from following the same donors. Alpha sequences that were out-of-frame and twin-shared showed an excess of low generation probability.

This same sample was also part of a study on yellow fever vaccine responses in identical twins. Per that paper: Reportedly, the response of twins' T cells to the vaccine seemed partly convergent, partly personalized.

The V and J genes are TRBV3-1 and TRBJ2-2; possible D gene TRBD2, 6 bases. Sequencing was carried out using CD4+ T cells sorted from blood. This TCR came from a woman aged 18-29 years in good health. The CDR3 loop is CASSQGGVGGELFF. In nucleotides, the CDR3 is TGTGCCAGCAGCCAAGGCGGGGTAGGCGGGGAGCTGTTTTTT.